Detailed here is one T cell receptor (beta chain). Other DNA sequences of this sample code for an identical CDR3. The data derive from a study of shared clonotypes between healthy human individuals. The CDR3 runs to 11 residues. Trimming stripped 6 bases from V and 5 bases from J, with 7 bases between. Germline V gene data show CDR1 as MNHNY and CDR2 as SVGAGI (reference sequence). Libraries were prepared by immunoSEQ multiplex PCR; TCRdb keeps only in-frame clonotypes and omits some of them. Here the sample spans 2 million to 2.5 million clones, approximately 96% being singletons. The sequence was collected from a man aged 18-30 years in good health. The sequencing input was naive CD4+ T cells sorted from blood. Subset here: CD45RA+ positively selected. The chain carries TRBV6-6 and TRBJ2-5; D is uncertain. As DNA, the CDR3 is TGTGCCAGCAGCCCACAGGAGACCCAGTACTTC. Its protein is CASSPQETQYF.